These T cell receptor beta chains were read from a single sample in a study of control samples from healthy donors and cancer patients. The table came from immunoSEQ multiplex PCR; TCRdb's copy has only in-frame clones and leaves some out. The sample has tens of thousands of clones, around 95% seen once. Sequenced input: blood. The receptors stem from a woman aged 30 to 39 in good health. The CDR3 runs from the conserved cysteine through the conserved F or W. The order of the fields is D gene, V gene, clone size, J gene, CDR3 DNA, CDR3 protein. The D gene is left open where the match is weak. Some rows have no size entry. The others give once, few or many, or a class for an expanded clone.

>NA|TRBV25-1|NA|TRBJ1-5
TGTGCCAGCAGTGGGGCAGGGCAGCCCCAGCATTTT
CASSGAGQPQHF
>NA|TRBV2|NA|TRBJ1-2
TGTGCCAGCAGTGAAACTGGGGTTGGCTACACCTTC
CASSETGVGYTF
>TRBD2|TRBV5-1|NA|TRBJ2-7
TGCGCCAGCAGCTCCGGACTAGCGGGTGCCTACGAGCAGTACTTC
CASSSGLAGAYEQYF
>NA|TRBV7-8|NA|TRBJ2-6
TGTGCCAGCTGGACCTCTGGGGCCAACGTCCTGACTTTC
CASWTSGANVLTF
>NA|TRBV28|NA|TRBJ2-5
TGTGCCAGCAGTTTGGGGACAAGTGCGGAGACCCAGTACTTC
CASSLGTSAETQYF
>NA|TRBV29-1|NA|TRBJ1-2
TGCAGCGTTGAGGCAGGGAACAACTATGGCTACACCTTC
CSVEAGNNYGYTF
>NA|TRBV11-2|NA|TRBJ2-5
TGTGCCAGCAGCACGTCTTTGTTCGAGACCCAGTACTTC
CASSTSLFETQYF
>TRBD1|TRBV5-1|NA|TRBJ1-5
TGCGCCAGCAGCGTCACAGGGGGTGATAATCAGCCCCAGCATTTT
CASSVTGGDNQPQHF
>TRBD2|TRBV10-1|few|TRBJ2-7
TGCGCCAGCAGTGACCTTCGGACTAGCGGGAGTTACGAGCAGTACTTC
CASSDLRTSGSYEQYF
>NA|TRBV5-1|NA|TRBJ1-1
TGCGCCAGCAGCTTGGGGACGGCCAACACTGAAGCTTTCTTT
CASSLGTANTEAFF
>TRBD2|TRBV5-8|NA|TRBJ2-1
TGTGCCAGCAGACCCGGGACTAGCGGGACCTACAATGAGCAGTTCTTC
CASRPGTSGTYNEQFF
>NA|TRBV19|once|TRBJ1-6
TGTGCCAGTACCGTCGGAAGCTCCTATAATTCACCCCTCCACTTT
CASTVGSSYNSPLHF
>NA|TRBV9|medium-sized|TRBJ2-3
TGTGCCAGCAGCCTTAGCGGAGGGTACACAGATACGCAGTATTTT
CASSLSGGYTDTQYF
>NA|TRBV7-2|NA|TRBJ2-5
TGTGCCAGCAGCTTAGCGCTGGGACTAGAGACCCAGTACTTC
CASSLALGLETQYF
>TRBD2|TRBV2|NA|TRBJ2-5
TGTGCCAGCAGCGGGACTAGGGGAAAAGAGACCCAGTACTTC
CASSGTRGKETQYF
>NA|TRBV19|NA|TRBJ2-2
TGTGCCAGTAGTATAGCGGGAGCATCCCTAACCGGGGAGCTGTTTTTT
CASSIAGASLTGELFF
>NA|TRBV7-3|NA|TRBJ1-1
TGTGCCAGCAGCTTAAGTCCAGCAATGAACACTGAAGCTTTCTTT
CASSLSPAMNTEAFF
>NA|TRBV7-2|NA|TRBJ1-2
TGTGCCAGCAGCTTAGCCCCGGACCTAAGCACCTTC
CASSLAPDLSTF
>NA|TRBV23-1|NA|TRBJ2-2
TGCGCCAGCAGTCAATCGCCCCGGCCCGAACACCGGGGAGCTGTTTTT
CASSQSPRPEHRGAVF
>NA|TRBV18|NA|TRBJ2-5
TGTGCCAGCTCACGCTTACAGGGTACACAAGAGACCCAGTACTTC
CASSRLQGTQETQYF
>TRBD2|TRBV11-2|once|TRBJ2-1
TGTGCCAGCAGGCAAGTGGGGGGTGGACTAGCGGGATATGAGCAGTTCTTC
CASRQVGGGLAGYEQFF
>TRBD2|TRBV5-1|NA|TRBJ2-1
TGCGCCAGCAGCTTGGGACTAGCCAATGAGCAGTTCTTC
CASSLGLANEQFF
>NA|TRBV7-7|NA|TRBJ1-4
TGTGCTAGCAGCTTTAAGGCGGGGATGACTAATGAAAAACTGTTTTTT
CASSFKAGMTNEKLFF
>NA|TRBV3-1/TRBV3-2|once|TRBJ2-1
TGTGCCAGCAGCCATTTAGGGATTTCAATCAATGAGCAGTTCTTC
CASSHLGISINEQFF